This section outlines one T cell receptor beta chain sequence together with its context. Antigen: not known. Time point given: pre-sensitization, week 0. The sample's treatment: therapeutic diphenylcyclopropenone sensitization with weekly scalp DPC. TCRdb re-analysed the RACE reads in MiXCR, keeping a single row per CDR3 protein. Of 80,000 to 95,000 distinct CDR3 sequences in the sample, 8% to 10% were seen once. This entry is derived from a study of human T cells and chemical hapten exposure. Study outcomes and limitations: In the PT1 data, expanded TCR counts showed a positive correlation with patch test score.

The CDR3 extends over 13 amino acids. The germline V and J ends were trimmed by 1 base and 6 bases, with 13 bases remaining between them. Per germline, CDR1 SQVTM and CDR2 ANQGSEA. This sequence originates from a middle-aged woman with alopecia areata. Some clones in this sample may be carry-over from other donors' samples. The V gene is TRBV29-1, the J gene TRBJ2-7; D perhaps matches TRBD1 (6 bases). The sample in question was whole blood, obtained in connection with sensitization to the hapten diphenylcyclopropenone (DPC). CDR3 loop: CSVEGQVGSEQYF. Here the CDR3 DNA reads TGCAGCGTTGAAGGACAGGTGGGGTCCGAGCAGTACTTC.